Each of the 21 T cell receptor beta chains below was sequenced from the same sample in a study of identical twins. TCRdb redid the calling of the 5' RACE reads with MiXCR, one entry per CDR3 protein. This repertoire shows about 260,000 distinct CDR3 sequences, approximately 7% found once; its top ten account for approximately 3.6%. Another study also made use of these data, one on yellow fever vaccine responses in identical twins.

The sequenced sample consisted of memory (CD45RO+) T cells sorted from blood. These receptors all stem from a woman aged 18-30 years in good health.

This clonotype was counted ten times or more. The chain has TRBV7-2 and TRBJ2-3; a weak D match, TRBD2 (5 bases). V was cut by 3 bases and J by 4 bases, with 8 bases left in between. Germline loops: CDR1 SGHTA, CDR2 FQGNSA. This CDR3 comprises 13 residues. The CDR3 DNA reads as TGTGCCAGCAGCTTCCTCGGGGCAGATACGCAGTATTTT. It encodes CASSFLGADTQYF.

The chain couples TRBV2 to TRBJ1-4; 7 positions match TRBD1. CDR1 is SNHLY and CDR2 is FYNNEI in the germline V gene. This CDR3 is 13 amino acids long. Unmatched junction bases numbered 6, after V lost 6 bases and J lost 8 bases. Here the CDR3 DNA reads TGTGCCAGCAGCGACAGGGAGCACGAAAAACTGTTTTTT. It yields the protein CASSDREHEKLFF.

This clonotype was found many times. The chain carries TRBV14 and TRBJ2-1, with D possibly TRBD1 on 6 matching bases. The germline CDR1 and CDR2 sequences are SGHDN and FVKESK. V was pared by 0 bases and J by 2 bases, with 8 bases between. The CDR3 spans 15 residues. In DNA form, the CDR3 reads TGTGCCAGCAGCCAAGACAGGGGTCCCTACAATGAGCAGTTCTTC. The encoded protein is CASSQDRGPYNEQFF. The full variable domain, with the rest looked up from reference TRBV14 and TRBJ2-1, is EAGVTQFPSHSVIEKGQTVTLRCDPISGHDNLYWYRRVMGKEIKFLLHFVKESKQDESGMPNNRFLAERTGGTYSTLKVQPAELEDSGVYFCASSQDRGPYNEQFFGPGTRLTVL.

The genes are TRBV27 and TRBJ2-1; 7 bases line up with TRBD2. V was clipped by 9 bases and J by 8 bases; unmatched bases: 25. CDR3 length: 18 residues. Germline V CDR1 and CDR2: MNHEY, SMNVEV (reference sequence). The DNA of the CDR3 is TGTGCCAGTGAGGATTCAAGCGGGACCAAGAGACCGGGGGATGAGCAGTTCTTC. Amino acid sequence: CASEDSSGTKRPGDEQFF.

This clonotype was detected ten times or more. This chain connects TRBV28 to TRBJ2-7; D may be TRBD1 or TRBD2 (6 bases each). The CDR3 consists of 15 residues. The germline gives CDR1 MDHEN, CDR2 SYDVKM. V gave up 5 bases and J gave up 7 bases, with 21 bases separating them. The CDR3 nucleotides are TGTGCCAGCAGTCCTCTTGGGGGGCGCTTGGAAGAGCAGTACTTC. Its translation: CASSPLGGRLEEQYF. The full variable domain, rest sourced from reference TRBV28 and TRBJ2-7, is DVKVTQSSRYLVKRTGEKVFLECVQDMDHENMFWYRQDPGLGLRLIYFSYDVKMKEKGDIPEGYSVSREKKERFSLILESASTNQTSMYLCASSPLGGRLEEQYFGPGTRLTVT.

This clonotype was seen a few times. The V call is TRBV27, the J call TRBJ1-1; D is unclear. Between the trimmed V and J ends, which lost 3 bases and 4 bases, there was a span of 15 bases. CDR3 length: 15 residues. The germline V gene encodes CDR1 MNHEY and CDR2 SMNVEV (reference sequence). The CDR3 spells CASSLSGGVSTEAFF. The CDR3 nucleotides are TGTGCCAGCAGTTTGTCAGGTGGGGTTAGCACTGAAGCTTTCTTT.

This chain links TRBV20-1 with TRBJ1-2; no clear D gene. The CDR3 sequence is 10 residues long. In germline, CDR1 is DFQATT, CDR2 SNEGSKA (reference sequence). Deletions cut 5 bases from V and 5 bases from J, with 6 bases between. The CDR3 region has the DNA TGCAGTGCTGGACGGTATGGCTACACCTTC. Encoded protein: CSAGRYGYTF.

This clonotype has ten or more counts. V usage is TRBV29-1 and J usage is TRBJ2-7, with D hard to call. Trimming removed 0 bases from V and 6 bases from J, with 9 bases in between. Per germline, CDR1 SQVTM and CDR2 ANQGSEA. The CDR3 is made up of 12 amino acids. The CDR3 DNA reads TGCAGCGTTGAAGACCGAACGGGCGAGCAGTACGTC. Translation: CSVEDRTGEQYV.

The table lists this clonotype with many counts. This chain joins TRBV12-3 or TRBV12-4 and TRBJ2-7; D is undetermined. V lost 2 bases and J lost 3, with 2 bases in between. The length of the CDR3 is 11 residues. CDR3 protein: CASSLNYEQYF. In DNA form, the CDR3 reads TGTGCCAGCAGTTTAAACTACGAGCAGTACTTC.

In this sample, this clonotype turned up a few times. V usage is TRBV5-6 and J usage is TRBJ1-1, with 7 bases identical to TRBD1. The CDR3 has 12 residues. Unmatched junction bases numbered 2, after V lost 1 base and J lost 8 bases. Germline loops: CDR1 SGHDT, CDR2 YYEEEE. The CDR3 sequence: CASSLPRGEAFF. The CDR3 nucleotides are TGTGCCAGCAGCTTGCCCAGGGGGGAAGCTTTCTTT.

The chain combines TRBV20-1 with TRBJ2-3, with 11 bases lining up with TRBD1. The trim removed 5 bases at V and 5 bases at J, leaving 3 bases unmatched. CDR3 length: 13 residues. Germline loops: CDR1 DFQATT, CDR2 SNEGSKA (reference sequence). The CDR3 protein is CSASDRGQDTQYF. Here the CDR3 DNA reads TGCAGTGCTTCGGACAGGGGGCAAGATACGCAGTATTTT.

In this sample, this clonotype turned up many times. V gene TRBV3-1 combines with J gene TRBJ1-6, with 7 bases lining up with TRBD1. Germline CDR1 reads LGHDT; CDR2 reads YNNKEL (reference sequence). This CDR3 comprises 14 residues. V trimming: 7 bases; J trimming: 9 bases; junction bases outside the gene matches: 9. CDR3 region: CASNAGTVGSPLHF. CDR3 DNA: TGTGCCAGCAACGCCGGGACAGTTGGTTCACCCCTCCACTTT. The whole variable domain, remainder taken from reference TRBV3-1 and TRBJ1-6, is DTAVSQTPKYLVTQMGNDKSIKCEQNLGHDTMYWYKQDSKKFLKIMFSYNNKELIINETVPNRFSPKSPDKAHLNLHINSLELGDSAVYFCASNAGTVGSPLHFGNGTRLTVT.

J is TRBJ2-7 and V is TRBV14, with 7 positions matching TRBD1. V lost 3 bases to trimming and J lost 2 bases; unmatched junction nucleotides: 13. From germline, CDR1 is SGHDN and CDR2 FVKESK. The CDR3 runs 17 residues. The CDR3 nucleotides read TGTGCCAGCAGCCACCCCGACAGGGCCGTACTCACCTACGAGCAGTACGTC. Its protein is CASSHPDRAVLTYEQYV.

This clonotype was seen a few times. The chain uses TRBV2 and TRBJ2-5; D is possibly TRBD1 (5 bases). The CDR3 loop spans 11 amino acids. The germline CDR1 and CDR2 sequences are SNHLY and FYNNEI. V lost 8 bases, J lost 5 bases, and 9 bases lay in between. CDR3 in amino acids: CASLDMETQYF. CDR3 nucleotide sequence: TGTGCCAGCCTGGACATGGAGACCCAGTACTTC.

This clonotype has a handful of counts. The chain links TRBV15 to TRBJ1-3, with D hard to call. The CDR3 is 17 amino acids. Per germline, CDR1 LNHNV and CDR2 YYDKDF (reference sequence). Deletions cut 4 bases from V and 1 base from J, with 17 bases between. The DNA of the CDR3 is TGTGCCACCAGCACCAAAATGGCTCGTGCGTCTGGAAACACCATATATTTT. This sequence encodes CATSTKMARASGNTIYF. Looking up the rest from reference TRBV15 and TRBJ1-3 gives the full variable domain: DAMVIQNPRYQVTQFGKPVTLSCSQTLNHNVMYWYQQKSSQAPKLLFHYYDKDFNNEADTPDNFQSRRPNTSFCFLDIRSPGLGDTAMYLCATSTKMARASGNTIYFGEGSWLTVV.

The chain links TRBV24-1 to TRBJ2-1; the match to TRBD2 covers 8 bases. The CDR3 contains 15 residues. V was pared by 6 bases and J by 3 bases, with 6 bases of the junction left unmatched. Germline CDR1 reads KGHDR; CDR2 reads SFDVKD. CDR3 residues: CATSPRGGLYNEQFF. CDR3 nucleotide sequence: TGTGCCACCAGTCCCCGGGGGGGCCTCTACAATGAGCAGTTCTTC.

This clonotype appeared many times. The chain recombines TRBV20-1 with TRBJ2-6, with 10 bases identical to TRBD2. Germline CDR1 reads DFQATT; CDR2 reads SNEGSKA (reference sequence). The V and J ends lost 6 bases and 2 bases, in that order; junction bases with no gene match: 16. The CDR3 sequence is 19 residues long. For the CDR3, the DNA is TGCAGTGCCGGGTGGGCTAGCGGGAGTGGAGGTGCTGGGGCCAACGTCCTGACTTTC. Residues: CSAGWASGSGGAGANVLTF.

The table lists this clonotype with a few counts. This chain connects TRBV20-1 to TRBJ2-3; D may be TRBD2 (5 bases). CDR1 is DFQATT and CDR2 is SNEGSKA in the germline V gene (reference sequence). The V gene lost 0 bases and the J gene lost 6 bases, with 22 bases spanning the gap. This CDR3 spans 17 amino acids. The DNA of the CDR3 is TGCAGTGCTAGAGACGCTAGGAGGTCCATATTATCCGATACGCAGTATTTT. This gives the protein CSARDARRSILSDTQYF.

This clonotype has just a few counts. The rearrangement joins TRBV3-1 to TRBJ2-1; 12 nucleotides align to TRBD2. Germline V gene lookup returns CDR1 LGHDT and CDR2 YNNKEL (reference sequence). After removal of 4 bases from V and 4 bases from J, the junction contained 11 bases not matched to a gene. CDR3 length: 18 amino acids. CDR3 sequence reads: CASSRRLAGDDSYNEQFF. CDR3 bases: TGTGCCAGCAGCCGACGACTAGCGGGAGACGATTCTTACAATGAGCAGTTCTTC.

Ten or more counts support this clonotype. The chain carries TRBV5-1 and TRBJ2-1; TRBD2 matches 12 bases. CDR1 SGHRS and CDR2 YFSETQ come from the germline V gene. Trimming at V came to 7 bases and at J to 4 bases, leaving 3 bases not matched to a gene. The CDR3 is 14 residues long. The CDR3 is CASGLAGGYNEQFF. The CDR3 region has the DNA TGCGCCAGCGGCCTAGCGGGAGGGTACAATGAGCAGTTCTTC.

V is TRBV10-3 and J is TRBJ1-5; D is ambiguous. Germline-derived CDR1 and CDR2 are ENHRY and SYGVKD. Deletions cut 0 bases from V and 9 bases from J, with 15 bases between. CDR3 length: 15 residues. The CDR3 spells CAISESSLEGRPQHF. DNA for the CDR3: TGTGCCATCAGTGAGTCATCTTTAGAGGGTCGGCCCCAGCATTTT.